This record covers a single TCR beta chain. Its matching antigen is unknown. This sample was taken from a study of T cell repertoires in cytomegalovirus infection. Broader study findings: HLA-C-restricted TCR beta clonotypes specific for CMV led the ex vivo response.

The CDR3 has 15 residues. V lost 1 base to trimming and J lost 1 base, with 10 bases between them. From germline, CDR1 is SGHNT and CDR2 YYREEE (reference sequence). TCRdb reprocessed the reads with MiXCR, giving one entry per CDR3 protein. The table includes around 360,000 distinct CDR3 sequences, roughly 34% detected once. The sample consisted of cultured PBMCs, taken from culture after CMV antigen stimulation. J is TRBJ2-3 and V is TRBV5-4; either TRBD1 or TRBD2 may supply D (6 bases each). This receptor was identified in a human donor in good health (CMV status not recorded). Some clones in this sample may be carry-over from other donors' samples. CDR3 loop: CASSLPGEGTDTQYF. CDR3 coding DNA: TGTGCCAGCAGCTTGCCAGGGGAGGGCACAGATACGCAGTATTTT. Together with reference TRBV5-4 and TRBJ2-3, the CDR3 gives the full variable domain: ETGVTQSPTHLIKTRGQQVTLRCSSQSGHNTVSWYQQALGQGPQFIFQYYREEENGRGNFPPRFSGLQFPNYSSELNVNALELDDSALYLCASSLPGEGTDTQYFGPGTRLTVL.